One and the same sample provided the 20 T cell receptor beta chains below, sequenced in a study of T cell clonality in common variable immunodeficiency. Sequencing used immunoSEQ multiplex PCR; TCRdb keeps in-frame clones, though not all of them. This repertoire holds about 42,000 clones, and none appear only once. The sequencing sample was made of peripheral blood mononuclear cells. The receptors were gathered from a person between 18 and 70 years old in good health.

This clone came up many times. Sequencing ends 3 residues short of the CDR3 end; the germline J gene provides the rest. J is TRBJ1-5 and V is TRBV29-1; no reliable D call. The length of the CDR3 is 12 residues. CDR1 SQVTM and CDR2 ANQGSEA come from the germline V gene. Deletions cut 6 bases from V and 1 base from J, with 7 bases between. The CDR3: CSVQESNQPQHF. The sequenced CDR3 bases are TGCAGCGTCCAGGAAAGCAATCAGCCC.

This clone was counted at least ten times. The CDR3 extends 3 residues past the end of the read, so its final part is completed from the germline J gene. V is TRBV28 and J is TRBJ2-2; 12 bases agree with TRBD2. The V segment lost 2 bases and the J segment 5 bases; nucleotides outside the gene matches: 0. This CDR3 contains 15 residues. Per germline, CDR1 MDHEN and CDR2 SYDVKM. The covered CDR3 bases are TGTGCCAGCAGTTTACTAGCGGGGGGGACCGGGGAG. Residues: CASSLLAGGTGE. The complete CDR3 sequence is CASSLLAGGTGELFF. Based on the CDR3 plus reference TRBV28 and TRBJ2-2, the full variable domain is DVKVTQSSRYLVKRTGEKVFLECVQDMDHENMFWYRQDPGLGLRLIYFSYDVKMKEKGDIPEGYSVSREKKERFSLILESASTNQTSMYLCASSLLAGGTGELFFGEGSRLTVL.

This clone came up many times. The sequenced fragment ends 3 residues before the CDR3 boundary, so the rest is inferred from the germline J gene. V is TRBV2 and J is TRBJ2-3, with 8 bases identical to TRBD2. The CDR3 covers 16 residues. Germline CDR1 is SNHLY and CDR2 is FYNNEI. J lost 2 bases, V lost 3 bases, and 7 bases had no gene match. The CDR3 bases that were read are TGTGCCAGCAGTGACGGACTAGCCCCCTACACAGATACG. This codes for CASSDGLAPYTDT. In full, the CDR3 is CASSDGLAPYTDTQYF.

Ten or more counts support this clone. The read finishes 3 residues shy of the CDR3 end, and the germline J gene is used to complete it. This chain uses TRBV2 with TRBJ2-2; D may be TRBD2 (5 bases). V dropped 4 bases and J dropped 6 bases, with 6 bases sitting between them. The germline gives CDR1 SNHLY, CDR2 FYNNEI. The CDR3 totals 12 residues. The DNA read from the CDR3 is TGTGCCAGCAGTGGGCGGGCCGGGGAG. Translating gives CASSGRAGE. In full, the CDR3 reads CASSGRAGELFF.

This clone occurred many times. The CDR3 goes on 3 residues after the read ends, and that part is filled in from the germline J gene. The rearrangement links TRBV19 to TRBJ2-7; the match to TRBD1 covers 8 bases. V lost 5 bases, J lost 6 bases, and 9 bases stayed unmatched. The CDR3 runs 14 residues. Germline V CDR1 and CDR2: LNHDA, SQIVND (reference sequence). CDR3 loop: CASSGGQASIEQYF. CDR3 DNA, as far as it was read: TGTGCCAGTAGTGGGGGACAGGCTTCCATCGAG.

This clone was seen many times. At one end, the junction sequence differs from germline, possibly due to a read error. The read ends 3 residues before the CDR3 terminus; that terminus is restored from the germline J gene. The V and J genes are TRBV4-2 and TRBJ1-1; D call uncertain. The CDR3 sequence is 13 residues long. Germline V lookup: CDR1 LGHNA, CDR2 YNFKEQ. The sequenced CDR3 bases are TGCGCCAGCAGCCGTAGCCGGAACACTGAA. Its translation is CASSRSRNTE. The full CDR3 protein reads CASSRSRNTEAFF.

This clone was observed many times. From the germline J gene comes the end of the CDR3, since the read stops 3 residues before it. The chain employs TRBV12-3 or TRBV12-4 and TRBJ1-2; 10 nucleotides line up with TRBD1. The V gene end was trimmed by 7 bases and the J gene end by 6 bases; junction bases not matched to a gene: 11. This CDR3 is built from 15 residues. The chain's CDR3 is CASTPPGQGRHGYTF. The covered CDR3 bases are TGTGCCAGCACACCACCGGGACAGGGGAGGCATGGC.

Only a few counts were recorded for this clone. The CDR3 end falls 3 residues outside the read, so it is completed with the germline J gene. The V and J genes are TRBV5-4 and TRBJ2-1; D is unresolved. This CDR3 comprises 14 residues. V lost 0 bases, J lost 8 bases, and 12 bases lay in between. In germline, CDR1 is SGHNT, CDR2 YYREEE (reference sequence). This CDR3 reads CASSLARPPHEQFF. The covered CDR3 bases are TGTGCCAGCAGCTTGGCCCGTCCCCCCCATGAG.

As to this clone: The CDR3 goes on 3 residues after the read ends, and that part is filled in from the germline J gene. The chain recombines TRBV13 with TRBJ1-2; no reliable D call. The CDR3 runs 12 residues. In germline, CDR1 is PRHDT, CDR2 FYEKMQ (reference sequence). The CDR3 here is CASSAGNFGYTF. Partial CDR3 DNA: TGTGCCAGCAGCGCAGGAAATTTCGGC. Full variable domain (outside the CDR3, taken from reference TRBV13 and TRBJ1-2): AAGVIQSPRHLIKEKRETATLKCYPIPRHDTVYWYQQGPGQDPQFLISFYEKMQSDKGSIPDRFSAQQFSDYHSELNMSSLELGDSALYFCASSAGNFGYTFGSGTRLTVV.

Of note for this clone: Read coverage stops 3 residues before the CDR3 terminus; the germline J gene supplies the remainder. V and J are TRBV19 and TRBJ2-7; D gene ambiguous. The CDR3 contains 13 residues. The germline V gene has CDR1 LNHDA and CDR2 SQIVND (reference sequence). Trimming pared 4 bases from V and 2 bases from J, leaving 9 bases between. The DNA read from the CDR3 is TGTGCCAGTAGTAGCCGAACTCCCTACGAG. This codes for CASSSRTPYE. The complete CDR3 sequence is CASSSRTPYEQYF.

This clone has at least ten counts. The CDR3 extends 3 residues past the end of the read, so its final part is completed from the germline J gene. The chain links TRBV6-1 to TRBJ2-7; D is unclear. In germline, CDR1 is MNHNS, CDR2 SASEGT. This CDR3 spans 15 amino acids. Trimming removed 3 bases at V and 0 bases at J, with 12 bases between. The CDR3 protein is CASSELSYSSYEQYF. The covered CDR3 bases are TGTGCCAGCAGTGAGCTTTCATACAGCTCCTACGAG.

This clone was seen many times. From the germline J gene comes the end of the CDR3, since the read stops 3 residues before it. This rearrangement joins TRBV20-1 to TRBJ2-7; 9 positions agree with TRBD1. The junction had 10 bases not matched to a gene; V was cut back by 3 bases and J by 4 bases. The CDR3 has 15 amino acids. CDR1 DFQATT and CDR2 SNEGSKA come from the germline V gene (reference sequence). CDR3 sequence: CSASRGTGLVYEQYF. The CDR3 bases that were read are TGCAGTGCTAGCAGGGGGACAGGGTTAGTATACGAG.

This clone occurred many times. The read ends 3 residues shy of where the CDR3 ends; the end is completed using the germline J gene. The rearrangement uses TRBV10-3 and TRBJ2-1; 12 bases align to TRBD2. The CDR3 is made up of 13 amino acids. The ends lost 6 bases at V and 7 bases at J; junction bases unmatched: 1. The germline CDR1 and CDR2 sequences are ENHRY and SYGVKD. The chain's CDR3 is CAISLAGGNEQFF. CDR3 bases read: TGTGCCATCAGCCTAGCGGGGGGGAATGAG.

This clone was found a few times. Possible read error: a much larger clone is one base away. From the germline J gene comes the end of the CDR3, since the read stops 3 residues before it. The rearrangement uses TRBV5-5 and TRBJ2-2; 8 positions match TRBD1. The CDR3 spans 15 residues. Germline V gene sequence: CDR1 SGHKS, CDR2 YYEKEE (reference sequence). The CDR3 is CASSEGTGLDEKLFF. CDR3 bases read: TGTGCCAGCAGCGAGGGGACAGGTTTGGATGAAAAG.

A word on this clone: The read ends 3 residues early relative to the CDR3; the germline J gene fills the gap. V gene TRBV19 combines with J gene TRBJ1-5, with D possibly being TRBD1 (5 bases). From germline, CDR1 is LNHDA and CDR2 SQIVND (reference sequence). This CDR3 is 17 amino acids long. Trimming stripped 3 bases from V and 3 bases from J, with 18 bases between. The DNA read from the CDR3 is TGTGCCAGTAGTATTGCTAGGGGCGAGGGGCTCAATCAGCCC. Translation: CASSIARGEGLNQP. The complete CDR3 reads CASSIARGEGLNQPQHF.

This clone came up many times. The CDR3 region is CASSLSGGDTEAFF. The DNA read from the CDR3 is TGTGCCAGCAGCTTAAGCGGGGGCGACACTGAA. This chain uses TRBV7-6 with TRBJ1-1, with D possibly being TRBD1 (6 bases). From the germline J gene comes the end of the CDR3, since the read stops 3 residues before it. In germline, CDR1 is SGHVS, CDR2 FNYEAQ. Trimming removed 2 bases at V and 3 bases at J, with 10 bases between. The CDR3 is 14 residues long. The whole variable domain, remainder taken from reference TRBV7-6 and TRBJ1-1, is GAGVSQSPRYKVTKRGQDVALRCDPISGHVSLYWYRQALGQGPEFLTYFNYEAQQDKSGLPNDRFSAERPEGSISTLTIQRTEQRDSAMYRCASSLSGGDTEAFFGQGTRLTVV.

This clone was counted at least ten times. The CDR3 bases that were read are TGCAGCGCCGACAGTTCCTATGGC. This encodes CSADSSYG. The whole CDR3 is CSADSSYGYTF. This chain links TRBV29-1 with TRBJ1-2, with D perhaps TRBD1 (5 bases). The sequence runs out 3 residues before the end of the CDR3; the remainder is reconstructed from the germline J gene. Germline CDR1 SQVTM, CDR2 ANQGSEA. CDR3 length: 11 residues. The ends were cut back, 7 bases at V and 4 bases at J, with 10 bases in the middle.

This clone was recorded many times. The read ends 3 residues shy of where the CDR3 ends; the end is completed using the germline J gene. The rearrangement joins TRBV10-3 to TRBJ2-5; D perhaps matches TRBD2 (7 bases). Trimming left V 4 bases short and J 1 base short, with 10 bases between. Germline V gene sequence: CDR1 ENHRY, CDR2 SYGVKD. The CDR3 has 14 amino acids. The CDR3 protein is CAISVGGAQETQYF. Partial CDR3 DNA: TGTGCCATCAGTGTAGGGGGGGCCCAAGAGACC.

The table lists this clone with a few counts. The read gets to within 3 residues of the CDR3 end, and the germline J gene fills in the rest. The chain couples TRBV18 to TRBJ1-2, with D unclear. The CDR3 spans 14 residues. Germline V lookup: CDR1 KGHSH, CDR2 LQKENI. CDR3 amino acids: CASSPPTTTDTYTF. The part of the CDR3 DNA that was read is TGTGCCAGCTCACCACCGACCACCACAGATACC.

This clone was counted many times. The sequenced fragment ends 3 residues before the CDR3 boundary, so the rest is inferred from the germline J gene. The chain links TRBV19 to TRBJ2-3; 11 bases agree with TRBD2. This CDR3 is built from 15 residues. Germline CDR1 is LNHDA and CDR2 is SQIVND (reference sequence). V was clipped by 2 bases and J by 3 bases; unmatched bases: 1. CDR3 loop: CASSITSGRTDTQYF. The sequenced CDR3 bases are TGTGCCAGTAGTATAACTAGCGGGAGAACAGATACG.